This TCR beta chain was sequenced in a study of cytomegalovirus exposure and HLA in healthy donors (dated by TCRdb to 2015 to 2018). Notes on the research overall: In an earlier analysis of some 610 of the donors, around 290 Gb of sequence data and 90 million to 130 million unique TCR beta sequences from about 190 million T cells were reported. Roughly five DR-DQ haplotypes were handled as single units for association and clustering because linkage in the cohort was strong. Among some 400 genotyped donors of the cohort, an average of approximately 240,000 unique TCR beta nucleotide sequences was sequenced per donor, of which about 18% were non-productive. Among the roughly 400 genotyped donors, more than 70% belonged to the genetic ancestry cluster associated with self-reported Caucasian donors. Every discovery cohort repertoire had been produced on one sequencing platform. The study was designed to test whether signatures of past pathogen exposure could be identified by cataloging public T cell receptors. Besides the first cohort of approximately 710 subjects, a separate validation cohort made up of 120 different subjects was used. An early release that covered some 640 HLA-typed donors contained approximately 300 gigabases of sequencing data and around 80 million unique TCR sequences. The later analysis used no new phenotypic data to find candidate immune exposures, relying instead on TCR beta sequences and their occurrence across donors. In an earlier analysis of 587 of the donors, high-throughput TCR beta sequencing was used to judge whether each TCR beta V gene segment behaved as functional or pseudogenic. A later genetic analysis used genome-wide SNP genotypes for about 55% of the 666 donors, treating that subset as a discovery cohort. Class I and class II HLA loci were covered by the typing at four-digit resolution. The number of typed donors differed by locus: about 629-640 for A, B, C, DRB1 and DQB1; 522 for DQA1; roughly 600 for DPA1; and some 430 for DPB1. The study combined high-throughput TCR immunosequencing, statistical association of individual TCRs with disease status, and machine learning to predict cytomegalovirus infection status. A later analysis re-analyzed previously published TCR beta repertoires from approximately 700 donors and added high-resolution HLA genotyping to study TCR occurrence patterns. The study used immunosequencing to profile the T cell repertoires of several hundred subjects and linked those repertoires to cytomegalovirus serostatus. Donor age, sex, ethnicity and CMV serostatus were collected together with the repertoire data.

Broader findings and caveats from the paper: Specific HLA alleles were associated with over 15,000 TCR beta sequences at a false discovery rate of 0.05 in a later analysis. This cohort had only TCR beta chains sequenced, and the lack of alpha or paired-chain data limited which features could be detected. Because some donors lacked HLA typing at each locus, the association tests relied only on the typed subset. For the cohort, immune exposure information was limited to CMV serostatus. Because counts were too low, roughly 17 rarely observed V segments, including chromosome 9 orphons, were left out of the earlier analysis of some 600 of the donors. A further reported finding was that TCR beta sequences accurately predicted the HLA-A and HLA-B alleles for most subjects in the first cohort. Compared with equally common non-associated chains, HLA-associated TCR beta chains in a later analysis were more clonally expanded and had lower generation probabilities. A total of roughly 160 TCR beta chains were listed by the study as associated with cytomegalovirus. In an earlier analysis of around 500 of the donors, most TCR beta V segments appeared in productive rearrangements about 87% or about 30% of the time, broadly matching IMGT annotations. In vitro tests confirmed that a few of the cytomegalovirus-associated TCR beta chains recognize cytomegalovirus antigens. In a later analysis, TCR association rates were found to vary across HLA loci, with the most associated TCRs seen for DRB1 alleles and the fewest for HLA-C alleles. A later analysis reported that several top co-occurrence clusters appeared linked to parvovirus B19, influenza, CMV and Epstein-Barr virus. The classifier was reported to diagnose cytomegalovirus status with high specificity and sensitivity in both the original cohort and the validation cohort. A cluster of highly shared sequence variants was judged likely to represent a technical artifact of the sequencing pipeline. Assigning TCR associations to individual alleles was difficult when HLA alleles, especially DR and DQ, strongly co-occurred. Linkage disequilibrium might explain the correlated functional status among segregating V segments, but an unknown experimental factor could not be ruled out. According to the authors, the approach could potentially be generalized to other disease states and immunological phenotypes. The 87-base-pair reads could not distinguish some IMGT-functional V segments, including TRBV6-2 and TRBV6-3, so those segments were excluded. A later analysis found that most CMV-associated TCR beta chains appeared HLA-restricted, with HLA associations seemingly driven largely by CMV exposure. Compared with the 666-donor mean, donors in an Asian-associated ancestry cluster had fewer N-insertions in productive TCRs, according to a later genetic analysis. While some public TCRs were present in many individuals, most TCR sequences turned up only very rarely across donors. A later genetic analysis associated a missense DCLRE1C variant with V-gene and J-gene trimming of TCR beta chains, and an independent cohort replicated the association. Roughly uniform sequencing depth across donors was assumed in presence/absence analyses, although this assumption may not hold.

In total, more than 500 healthy bone marrow donors made up the cohort. All cohort members were sampled while nominally healthy, although unrecorded immune exposures were likely present. The donor was CMV seronegative and was included in the group of about 400 seronegative cohort members. Every donor gave a peripheral blood sample, and the peripheral blood mononuclear cells from that sample were used for TCR beta sequencing. The Qiagen DNeasy Blood Extraction Kit was used to extract genomic DNA from the blood cell samples. Receptor libraries were prepared by the immunoSEQ multiplex PCR assay. For the multiplex PCR, a mixture combining 60 forward primers for TCR Vbeta segments and 13 reverse primers for TCR Jbeta segments was used. A multiplex PCR assay on genomic DNA amplified the CDR3 region of rearranged TCR beta genes. The amplified TCR beta libraries were sequenced on the Illumina HiSeq System as 87-base-pair reads. The study's processing was this. Across the roughly 600 repertoires, a later analysis counted about 81 million unique TCR beta chains, around 10 million of which were shared by at least two donors. To remove PCR and sequencing errors, raw reads were error-corrected and collapsed into unique sequences using a nearest-neighbor algorithm that merged closely related sequences. CDR3 sequences were aligned to IMGT reference sequences to assign V, D and J gene segments. For a sequence to be retained, at least a six-nucleotide match to both a V gene segment and a J gene segment was required. Rearrangements were classified as productive when the CDR3 lacked stop codons and remained in frame with V and J, and all other rearrangements were classified as non-productive. Following IMGT convention, CDR3 was defined as the stretch from the second conserved V-encoded cysteine up to the conserved J-encoded phenylalanine. The earlier analysis of a few hundred of the donors excluded sequences that lacked an unambiguous match to a single V gene segment. An earlier analysis of 500 to 600 of the donors classified V segments as functional when productive rearrangements were above 56.7% and as segregating when the standard deviation between donors was above 5%. A statistical classification framework was built to diagnose cytomegalovirus status from the catalog of TCR beta chain sequences. In a later analysis, TCR nucleotide sequences were compared against IMGT/GENE-DB human TR gene sequences so that V and J genes could be assigned. A later analysis assigned CDR3 sequences and most-parsimonious VDJ recombination scenarios with the TCRdist pipeline. A later analysis defined each TCR beta chain by its CDR3 amino acid sequence plus V-gene family, and excluded reads lacking a unique V-gene family. In a later analysis, around 650 highly shared, low-generation-probability nucleotide sequences were removed to address suspected cross-contamination and a sequencing artifact. A later analysis calculated a clonal expansion index for each public chain from normalized within-repertoire ranks of inferred template counts. Generation probabilities in a later analysis came from a VDJ recombination model fitted to out-of-frame rearrangements, and those results were checked against IGoR. In a later analysis, TCR-TCR, TCR-HLA and TCR-CMV co-occurrence was scored with hypergeometric tests, and a repertoire-size bias correction was applied to TCR pairs. In a later analysis, false discovery rates were estimated by permuting HLA or CMV assignments 20 times. A later analysis grouped co-occurring TCRs with DBSCAN, adding TCRdist sequence similarity when clustering within HLA-allele-positive subsets. Repertoires with fewer than 30,000 or more than 120,000 public chains, plus five repertoires with anomalous nucleotide sharing, were excluded from co-occurrence clustering. This is the immuneACCESS table as TCRdb keeps it, with only in-frame sequences that have V and J called. A part of the clones is gone; compared with another copy, unresolved V genes explain less than half, and the rest is unexplained. V and J calls plus clone size are reproduced from that table; the DNA served to infer D and trimming. This sample lists about 69,000 clones; about 70% were detected once. The top ten constitute about 3.3% of the sample.

Details on this clone: The antigen it recognizes is unknown. No quality values exist for individual bases; no much larger clone is one base distant.

Trimming removed 1 base from V and 6 bases from J, leaving 9 bases between the germline ends. The CDR3 spans 13 residues, from the cysteine through the phenylalanine. The entry retains the CDR3 DNA only, 39 bases that are in frame from base 1. The germline V gene encodes CDR1 WSHSY and CDR2 SAAADI. Sample: PBMCs. The chain joins TRBV10-2 to TRBJ1-2; a tentative D call is TRBD1 (6 bases match). This TCR was recovered from a man aged 18 to 30 in good health and CMV-seronegative. CDR3 region: CASSEYREDGYTF. The sequence in DNA is TGCGCCAGCAGTGAGTACAGGGAAGATGGCTACACCTTC.